Below, 9 T cell receptor beta chains from the same sample are listed, as sequenced in a study of blood T cell repertoires in COVID-19. Measured with immunoSEQ multiplex PCR; TCRdb has only the in-frame clones, and not every one. The sample carries around 140,000 clones, roughly 79% recorded once. Sequencing input: peripheral blood. The receptor source for this set is a woman in her fifties or sixties with acute or convalescent COVID-19.

This clone was seen only a few times. V gene TRBV7-2 combines with J gene TRBJ1-5; no clear D gene. Germline V gene lookup returns CDR1 SGHTA and CDR2 FQGNSA. The V end was cut by 4 bases, the J end by 5 bases, with 9 bases between. The CDR3 is 13 residues long. This CDR3 is CASSSLAHQPQHF. Here the CDR3 DNA reads TGTGCCAGCAGCTCCCTCGCGCATCAGCCCCAGCATTTT.

The V and J genes are TRBV28 and TRBJ1-2; no firm D call. Trimming shortened V by 6 bases and J by 0 bases, and 14 bases separated the two germline ends. The CDR3 consists of 15 residues. In germline, CDR1 is MDHEN, CDR2 SYDVKM. CDR3 protein: CASRNLHGANYGYTF. The CDR3, as DNA: TGTGCCAGCAGAAACTTACACGGAGCTAACTATGGCTACACCTTC.

This rearrangement joins TRBV11-2 to TRBJ2-1; 7 positions match TRBD2. Germline V gene lookup returns CDR1 SGHAT and CDR2 FQNNGV. The junction had 12 bases not matched to a gene; V was cut back by 3 bases and J by 10 bases. CDR3 size: 15 residues. The CDR3 sequence is CASSFGRGVRREQFF. For the CDR3, the DNA is TGTGCCAGCAGCTTTGGGAGGGGAGTCAGACGGGAGCAGTTCTTC.

The rearrangement uses TRBV7-9 and TRBJ2-3; weak D call: TRBD1 (5 bases). Trimming cost V 4 bases and J 8 bases, with 7 bases left between them. The CDR3 runs 11 residues. Germline V gene data show CDR1 as SEHNR and CDR2 as FQNEAQ (reference sequence). The CDR3 DNA is TGTGCCAGCAGCTGGCAGGGTACGCAGTATTTT. Its translation: CASSWQGTQYF.

This clone turned up a few times. The chain has TRBV27 and TRBJ2-7, with 8 bases aligning to TRBD1. CDR3 size: 11 residues. V lost 8 bases to trimming and J lost 5 bases; unmatched junction nucleotides: 2. Germline V gives CDR1 MNHEY, CDR2 SMNVEV (reference sequence). The CDR3 DNA reads TGTGCCAGCTGGGACAGGAACGAGCAGTACTTC. Translated, it gives CASWDRNEQYF.

The chain carries TRBV19 and TRBJ2-7, with TRBD2 matching 9 bases. V dropped 5 bases and J dropped 2; count of bases not matched to a gene: 13. Germline V gene data show CDR1 as LNHDA and CDR2 as SQIVND (reference sequence). The CDR3 consists of 17 residues. The CDR3 sequence: CASSRRAVTSGTYEQYF. The DNA for the CDR3 is TGTGCCAGTAGTCGTCGGGCAGTGACTAGCGGAACCTACGAGCAGTACTTC.

The chain is built from TRBV27 and TRBJ2-5; no firm D call. The CDR3 runs to 18 residues. The V gene lost 1 base and the J gene lost 1 base, with 19 bases spanning the gap. Looked up from germline, CDR1 is MNHEY and CDR2 is SMNVEV (reference sequence). CDR3 sequence (DNA): TGTGCCAGCAGTTTATTAGACCGGGTCGGAGAGATCCAAGAGACCCAGTACTTC. Protein: CASSLLDRVGEIQETQYF.

J is TRBJ2-3 and V is TRBV2; D unresolved. This CDR3 has 12 residues. V dropped 5 bases and J dropped 3 bases, with 6 bases sitting between them. CDR1 is SNHLY and CDR2 is FYNNEI in the germline V gene. In nucleotides, the CDR3 is TGTGCCAGCAGTTATTCTACAGATACGCAGTATTTT. Protein sequence: CASSYSTDTQYF.

The chain has TRBV29-1 and TRBJ2-1; D is ambiguous. The CDR3 totals 12 residues. The V gene's germline CDR1 is SQVTM and CDR2 ANQGSEA. Trimming took off 4 bases at V and 4 bases at J, with 8 bases between the two ends. The CDR3 here is CSVGWRYNEQFF. In DNA, the CDR3 is TGCAGCGTTGGGTGGCGGTACAATGAGCAGTTCTTC.